This T cell receptor beta chain is from a study of cytomegalovirus exposure and HLA in healthy donors. General study results and limits: A classifier reportedly called cytomegalovirus status with high sensitivity and specificity. Many donors carried some public TCRs, although rarity characterized most TCR sequences. Some TCR beta chains (about 170 of them) were listed as cytomegalovirus-associated.

The donors formed part of the roughly 120-subject validation cohort, distinct from the approximately 670-subject first cohort. The V end was cut by 1 base, the J end by 1 base, with 7 bases between. Germline V gene sequence: CDR1 LGHNA, CDR2 YSLEER. The CDR3 extends over 14 amino acids. Data came from immunoSEQ multiplex PCR; TCRdb stores just in-frame clones and leaves some out. The table has 100,000 to 120,000 clones, more than 70% seen once. On this clone: Its antigen is undetermined.

Source material: PBMCs. This receptor was taken from a woman younger than 35 in good health and CMV-seronegative. The chain links TRBV4-3 to TRBJ1-1; a possible D gene is TRBD1 (5 bases). CDR3: CASSQGTTNTEAFF. The CDR3 DNA sequence: TGCGCCAGCAGCCAAGGGACAACGAACACTGAAGCTTTCTTT.